This T cell receptor (beta chain) is drawn from a study of CD8+ T cells in alopecia areata. Study-level points and caveats: In scalp and blood during tofacitinib, many expanded lesional clones persisted. The link between baseline CD8+ expansion and response remains uncertain with one nonresponder. When scalp samples are sequenced, resident alphabeta T cells of normal skin are also captured.

Of note for this clone: Its specificity is unknown.

Treatment described: oral pan-JAK inhibitor, 5-10 mg twice daily. Collected material from alopecia areata patients comprised lesional scalp punch biopsies and peripheral blood. The CDR3 extends over 15 amino acids. Germline CDR1 reads SGHAT; CDR2 reads FQDESV (reference sequence). The V gene end was trimmed by 5 bases and the J gene end by 4 bases; junction bases not matched to a gene: 9. cDNA prepared by RNA extraction and subsequent reverse transcription served as the template for sequencing. Only in-frame clones appear in the TCRdb table, and some are missing; sequencing was by immunoSEQ multiplex PCR. The sample lists approximately 210,000 clones, 50% to 75% seen once, with 3.5% to 5% in the top ten.

Sequences were derived from CD4+ T cells sorted from blood, sampled at week 4, from a patient treated with tofacitinib. The chain recombines TRBV11-1 with TRBJ2-7; TRBD2 matches 9 bases. This clonotype was obtained from a human donor with alopecia areata. Here the CDR3 reads CASSASGAGGYEQYF. The CDR3, as DNA: TGTGCCAGCAGCGCTAGCGGGGCCGGCGGGTACGAGCAGTACTTC. The full variable domain, completed using reference TRBV11-1 and TRBJ2-7, is EAEVAQSPRYKITEKSQAVAFWCDPISGHATLYWYRQILGQGPELLVQFQDESVVDDSQLPKDRFSAERLKGVDSTLKIQPAELGDSAMYLCASSASGAGGYEQYFGPGTRLTVT.